This T cell receptor (beta chain) comes out of a study of CD8+ T cells in alopecia areata. RNA extraction was followed by reverse transcription into cDNA, which acted as the sequencing template. Some clones are missing from TCRdb's copy, which holds only in-frame ones; the method was immunoSEQ multiplex PCR. The sample lists 140,000 to 150,000 clones, about 89% occurring once. CDR1 and CDR2 (germline): MGHDK, SYGVNS. Trimming stripped 2 bases from V and 4 bases from J, with 12 bases between. CDR3 length equals 14 residues. This sequence joins TRBV25-1 and TRBJ2-7; D is perhaps TRBD1 (5 bases). The clonotype was recovered from a human donor with alopecia areata. The sample was CD8+ T cells sorted from blood, taken at week 0. The CDR3 region has the DNA TGTGCCAGCAGTGAAAGTGACAGAAATTACGAGCAGTACTTC. Translation: CASSESDRNYEQYF.